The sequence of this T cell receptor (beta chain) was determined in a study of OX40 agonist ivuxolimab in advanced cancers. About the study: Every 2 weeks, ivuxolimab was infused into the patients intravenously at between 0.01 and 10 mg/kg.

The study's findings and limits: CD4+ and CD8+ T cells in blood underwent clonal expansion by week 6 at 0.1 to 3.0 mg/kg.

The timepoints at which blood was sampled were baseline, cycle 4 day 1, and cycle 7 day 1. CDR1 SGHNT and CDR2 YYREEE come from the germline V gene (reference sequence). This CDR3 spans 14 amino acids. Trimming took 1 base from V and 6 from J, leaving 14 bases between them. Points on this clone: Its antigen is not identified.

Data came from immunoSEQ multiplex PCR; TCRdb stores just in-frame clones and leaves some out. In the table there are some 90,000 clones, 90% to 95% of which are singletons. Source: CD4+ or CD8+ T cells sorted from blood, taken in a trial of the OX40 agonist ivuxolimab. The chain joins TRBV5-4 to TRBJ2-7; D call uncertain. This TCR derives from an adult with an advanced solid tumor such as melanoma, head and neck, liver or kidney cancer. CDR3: CASSLRQSWGEQYF. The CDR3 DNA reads TGTGCCAGCAGCTTGCGGCAGTCCTGGGGCGAGCAGTACTTC.